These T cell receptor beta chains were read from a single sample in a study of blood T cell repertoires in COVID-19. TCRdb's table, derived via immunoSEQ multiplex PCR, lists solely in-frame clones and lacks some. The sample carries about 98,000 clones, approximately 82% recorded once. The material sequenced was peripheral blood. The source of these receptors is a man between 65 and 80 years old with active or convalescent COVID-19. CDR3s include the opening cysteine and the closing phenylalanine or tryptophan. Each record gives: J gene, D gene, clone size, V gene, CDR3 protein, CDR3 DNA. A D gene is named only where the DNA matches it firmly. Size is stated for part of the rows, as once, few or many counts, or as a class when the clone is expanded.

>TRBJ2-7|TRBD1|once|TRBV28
CASSSIGQGNYEQYF
TGTGCCAGCAGTTCTATCGGACAGGGGAACTACGAGCAGTACTTC
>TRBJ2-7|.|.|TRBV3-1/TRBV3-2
CASSRYYEQYF
TGTGCCAGCAGCCGTTACTACGAGCAGTACTTC
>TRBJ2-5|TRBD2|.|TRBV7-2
CASSLGGGSQETQYF
TGTGCCAGCAGCTTAGGGGGGGGGAGCCAAGAGACCCAGTACTTC
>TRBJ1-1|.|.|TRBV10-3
CAIHSGTNTEAFF
TGTGCCATCCACAGCGGAACGAACACTGAAGCTTTCTTT
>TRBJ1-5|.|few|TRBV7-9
CASSFMSGQPQHF
TGTGCCAGCAGCTTCATGTCCGGTCAGCCCCAGCATTTT
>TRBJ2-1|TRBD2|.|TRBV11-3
CASSSGGGEQFF
TGTGCCAGCTCTAGCGGGGGCGGTGAGCAGTTCTTC
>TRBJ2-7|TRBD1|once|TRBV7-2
CASSLGQGVFNEQYF
TGTGCCAGCAGCTTAGGACAGGGAGTCTTCAACGAGCAGTACTTC
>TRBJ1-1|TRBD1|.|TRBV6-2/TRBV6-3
CASRPTGGGVTEAFF
TGTGCCAGCAGACCTACAGGGGGCGGTGTCACTGAAGCTTTCTTT
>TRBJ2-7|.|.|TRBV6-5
CASRPIQGRQYF
TGTGCCAGCAGACCAATACAGGGCCGGCAGTACTTC
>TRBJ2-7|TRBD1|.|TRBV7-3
CASGTGYEQYF
TGTGCCAGCGGGACAGGCTACGAGCAGTACTTC
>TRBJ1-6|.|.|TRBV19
CASSTYRNSPLHF
TGTGCCAGTAGTACCTATAGAAATTCACCCCTCCACTTT
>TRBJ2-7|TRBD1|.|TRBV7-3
CASSPGTGGREQYF
TGTGCCAGCAGCCCAGGGACAGGGGGCAGGGAGCAGTACTTC
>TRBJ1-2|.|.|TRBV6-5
CATTPAGLFDGYTF
TGTGCCACCACCCCTGCGGGTTTGTTTGATGGCTACACCTTC
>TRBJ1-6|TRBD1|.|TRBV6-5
CASSPTGRNNSPLHF
TGTGCCAGCAGTCCGACAGGGAGGAATAATTCACCCCTCCACTTT
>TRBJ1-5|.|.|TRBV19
CASKQGYSNQSQHF
TGTGCCAGTAAGCAGGGTTATAGCAATCAGTCCCAGCATTTT
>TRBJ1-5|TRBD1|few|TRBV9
CASSVTGGFQPQHF
TGTGCCAGCAGCGTCACAGGGGGTTTTCAGCCCCAGCATTTT
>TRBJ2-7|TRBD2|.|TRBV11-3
CASSQNGGGAYEQYF
TGTGCCAGCAGCCAAAATGGGGGGGGAGCCTACGAGCAGTACTTC
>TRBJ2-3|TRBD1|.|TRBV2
CASSEARTGGGDTQYF
TGTGCCAGCAGTGAAGCGAGGACAGGGGGCGGGGATACGCAGTATTTT
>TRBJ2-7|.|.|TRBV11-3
CASSPGEMGEQYF
TGTGCCAGCAGCCCGGGGGAGATGGGCGAGCAGTACTTC
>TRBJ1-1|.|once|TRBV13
CASSLQGLTEAFF
TGTGCCAGCAGCTTACAGGGTTTGACTGAAGCTTTCTTT
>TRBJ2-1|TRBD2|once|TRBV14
CASSQAVLAGVDEQFF
TGTGCCAGCAGCCAAGCCGTCCTAGCGGGGGTCGATGAGCAGTTCTTC
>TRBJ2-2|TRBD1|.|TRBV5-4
CASSSNPGQGIGELFF
TGTGCCAGCAGCTCCAACCCGGGACAGGGAATCGGGGAGCTGTTTTTT
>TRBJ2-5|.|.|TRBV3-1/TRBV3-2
CASSQVRGETQYF
TGTGCCAGCAGCCAAGTCAGGGGTGAGACCCAGTACTTC
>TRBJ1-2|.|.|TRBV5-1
CASSLADGRNYGYTF
TGCGCCAGCAGCTTGGCCGATGGCAGAAACTATGGCTACACCTTC
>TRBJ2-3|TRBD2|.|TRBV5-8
CASSLDPTLAGGLTDTQYF
TGTGCCAGCAGCTTGGACCCCACATTAGCGGGGGGGCTCACAGATACGCAGTATTTT
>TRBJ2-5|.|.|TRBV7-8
CASSPVRRVETQYF
TGTGCCAGCAGCCCCGTTAGGAGGGTGGAGACCCAGTACTTC
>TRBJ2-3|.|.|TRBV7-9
CASMPGVRSTSTDTQYF
TGTGCCAGCATGCCGGGGGTACGATCGACTAGCACAGATACGCAGTATTTT
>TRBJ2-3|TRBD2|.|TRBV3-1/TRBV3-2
CASSTGERGGTDTQYF
TGTGCCAGCAGCACGGGGGAGCGGGGGGGCACAGATACGCAGTATTTT
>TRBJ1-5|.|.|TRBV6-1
CASSVRPGIVDQPQHF
TGTGCCAGCAGTGTTAGGCCAGGGATCGTTGATCAGCCCCAGCATTTT
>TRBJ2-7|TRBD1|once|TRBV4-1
CASSHGVGTGGAYEQYF
TGCGCCAGCAGCCACGGAGTCGGGACAGGGGGGGCCTACGAGCAGTACTTC
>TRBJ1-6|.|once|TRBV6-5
CASSFGSDSPLHF
TGTGCCAGCAGTTTCGGCAGCGATTCACCCCTCCACTTT
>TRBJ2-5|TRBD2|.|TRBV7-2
CASSLVGTRNQETQYF
TGTGCCAGCAGCTTAGTAGGGACTAGAAATCAAGAGACCCAGTACTTC
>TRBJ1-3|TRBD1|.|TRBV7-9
CASSPQGRNTYSGNTIYF
TGTGCCAGCAGCCCACAGGGGCGAAACACCTACTCTGGAAACACCATATATTTT
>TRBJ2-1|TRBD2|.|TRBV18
CASSRGLAGDEQFF
TGTGCCAGCTCACGTGGGCTAGCGGGGGATGAGCAGTTCTTC
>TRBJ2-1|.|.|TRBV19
CASSLASGYSYNEQFF
TGTGCCAGTAGCCTCGCGTCAGGGTATTCCTACAATGAGCAGTTCTTC
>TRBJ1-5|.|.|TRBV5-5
CASSEGWGPQHF
TGTGCCAGCAGTGAGGGATGGGGGCCCCAGCATTTT
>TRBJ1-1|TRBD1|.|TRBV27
CASSKEPGQMNTEAFF
TGTGCCAGCAGTAAGGAACCGGGACAGATGAACACTGAAGCTTTCTTT
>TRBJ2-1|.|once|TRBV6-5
CASSYLGSTEQFF
TGTGCCAGCAGTTACCTCGGTAGTACTGAGCAGTTCTTC
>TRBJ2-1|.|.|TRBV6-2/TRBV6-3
CASSYLGENEQFF
TGTGCCAGCAGTTACTTAGGGGAAAATGAGCAGTTCTTC
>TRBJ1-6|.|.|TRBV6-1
CASSESVVTNSPLHF
TGTGCCAGCAGTGAAAGCGTCGTCACTAATTCACCCCTCCACTTT
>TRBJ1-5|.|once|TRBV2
CASRKRDGQPQHF
TGTGCCAGCAGGAAGAGGGATGGACAGCCCCAGCATTTT
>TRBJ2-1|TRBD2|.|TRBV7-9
CASIRTSGNNEQFF
TGTGCCAGCATACGGACTAGCGGAAACAATGAGCAGTTCTTC
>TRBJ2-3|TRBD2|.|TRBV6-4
CARPTSGGWVDTQYF
TGTGCCAGACCGACTAGCGGGGGCTGGGTGGATACGCAGTATTTT